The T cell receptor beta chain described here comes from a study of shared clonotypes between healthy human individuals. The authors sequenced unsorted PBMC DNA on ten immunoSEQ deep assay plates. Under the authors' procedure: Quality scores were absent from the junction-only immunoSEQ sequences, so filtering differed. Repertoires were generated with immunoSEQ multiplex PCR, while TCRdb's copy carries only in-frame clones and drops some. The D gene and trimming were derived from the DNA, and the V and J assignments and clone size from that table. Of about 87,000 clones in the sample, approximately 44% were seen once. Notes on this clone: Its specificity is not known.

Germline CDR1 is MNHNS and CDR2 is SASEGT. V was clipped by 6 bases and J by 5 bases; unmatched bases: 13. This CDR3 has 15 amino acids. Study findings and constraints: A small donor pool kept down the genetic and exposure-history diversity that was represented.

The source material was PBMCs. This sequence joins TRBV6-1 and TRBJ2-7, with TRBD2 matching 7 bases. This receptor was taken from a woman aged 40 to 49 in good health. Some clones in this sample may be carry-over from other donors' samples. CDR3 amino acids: CASSDGSGTSNEQYF. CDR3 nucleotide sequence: TGTGCCAGCAGCGACGGAAGCGGGACCTCGAACGAGCAGTACTTC.